These 13 T cell receptor beta chains were sequenced from one sample in a study of CD8 T cells in Susac syndrome. cDNA came from approximately 0.5 to 1 ug RNA primed by random hexamers. Using its own MiXCR run on the immunoSEQ multiplex PCR reads, TCRdb lists one record per CDR3 protein. The data show roughly 200,000 distinct CDR3 sequences, nearly 97% seen once. The sequenced sample was CD4+ T cells from PBMCs. These receptors were obtained from a human donor with multiple sclerosis.

The V call is TRBV9, the J call TRBJ2-2; 7 bases line up with TRBD1. With 3 bases clipped from V and 3 bases from J, the junction kept 8 bases outside the gene matches. CDR3 length equals 16 residues. Looked up from germline, CDR1 is SGDLS and CDR2 is YYNGEE. This CDR3 reads CASSALPGQYTGELFF. The CDR3 nucleotides are TGTGCCAGCAGCGCTCTACCGGGACAGTACACCGGGGAGCTGTTTTTT. The variable domain in full, completed from reference TRBV9 and TRBJ2-2, reads DSGVTQTPKHLITATGQRVTLRCSPRSGDLSVYWYQQSLDQGLQFLIQYYNGEERAKGNILERFSAQQFPDLHSELNLSSLELGDSALYFCASSALPGQYTGELFFGEGSRLTVL.

J is TRBJ2-3 and V is TRBV27; D might be TRBD2 (7 bases). V dropped 8 bases and J dropped 6 bases, with 24 bases sitting between them. The CDR3 is 16 amino acids. Germline CDR1 is MNHEY and CDR2 is SMNVEV (reference sequence). The chain's CDR3 is CASAPTRAGARDTQYF. CDR3 nucleotides: TGTGCCAGCGCCCCGACTCGGGCGGGGGCTCGGGATACGCAGTATTTT.

The chain joins TRBV14 to TRBJ2-5, with a possible D match to TRBD1 (6 bases). V dropped 3 bases and J dropped 5 bases, with 10 bases sitting between them. Germline CDR1 and CDR2: SGHDN and FVKESK. The CDR3 has 13 amino acids. CDR3 in DNA: TGTGCCAGCAGCCAGACAGGTGGCGAGACCCAGTACTTC. Protein product: CASSQTGGETQYF.

The genes are TRBV11-3 and TRBJ2-2; possibly TRBD2 for D (5 bases). V lost 4 bases, J lost 9 bases, and 15 bases lay in between. The CDR3 extends over 14 amino acids. Germline loops: CDR1 SGHNT, CDR2 YENEEA. The CDR3 DNA reads as TGTGCCAGCAGCTGGAGCGGCGGCCCACGGGAGCTGTTTTTT. Translating it yields CASSWSGGPRELFF.

This chain uses TRBV6-1 with TRBJ2-1; a weak D match, TRBD1 (6 bases). Trimming shortened V by 4 bases and J by 1 base, and 11 bases separated the two germline ends. This CDR3 region has 15 residues. Per germline, CDR1 MNHNS and CDR2 SASEGT. The CDR3 nucleotides are TGTGCCAGCAGTGGGGGCAGGGGATCCTACAATGAGCAGTTCTTC. Translated, it gives CASSGGRGSYNEQFF.

V and J are TRBV9 and TRBJ1-2; D is unclear. In germline, CDR1 is SGDLS, CDR2 YYNGEE. This CDR3 spans 15 amino acids. V lost 0 bases to trimming and J lost 7 bases, with 16 bases between them. The CDR3 coding sequence is TGTGCCAGCAGCGTAGCCCCGACTGCCGGGCGTGGCTACACCTTC. Translating it yields CASSVAPTAGRGYTF. The full variable domain, rest sourced from reference TRBV9 and TRBJ1-2, is DSGVTQTPKHLITATGQRVTLRCSPRSGDLSVYWYQQSLDQGLQFLIQYYNGEERAKGNILERFSAQQFPDLHSELNLSSLELGDSALYFCASSVAPTAGRGYTFGSGTRLTVV.

The chain employs TRBV7-2 and TRBJ2-1; D possibly corresponds to TRBD1 (6 bases). The CDR3 consists of 14 residues. Looked up from germline, CDR1 is SGHTA and CDR2 is FQGNSA. The V end was cut by 6 bases, the J end by 6 bases, with 15 bases between. The CDR3 region is CASRPDDRTNEQFF. CDR3 coding DNA: TGTGCCAGCAGGCCTGATGACAGGACCAATGAGCAGTTCTTC.

This chain joins TRBV6-5 and TRBJ1-5; 7 bases map to TRBD1. Unmatched junction bases numbered 11, after V lost 6 bases and J lost 6 bases. The CDR3 consists of 15 residues. Germline V gives CDR1 MNHEY, CDR2 SVGAGI. The CDR3 nucleotides read TGTGCCAGCAGCTACGGACAGGACGGAACTCAGCCCCAGCATTTT. Translation gives CASSYGQDGTQPQHF.

This clonotype was detected once. This chain uses TRBV6-1 with TRBJ1-5, with a weak D call TRBD1 (5 bases). The CDR3 has 17 amino acids. Germline V gives CDR1 MNHNS, CDR2 SASEGT. V dropped 5 bases and J dropped 4 bases, with 21 bases sitting between them. The CDR3 region is CASSPQGIGRVNQPQHF. CDR3 bases: TGTGCCAGCAGTCCGCAGGGAATCGGCAGGGTGAATCAGCCCCAGCATTTT.

This chain connects TRBV4-1 to TRBJ2-7, with D perhaps TRBD1 (6 bases). The CDR3 runs to 16 residues. Per germline, CDR1 MGHRA and CDR2 YSYEKL. Deletions cut 1 base from V and 3 bases from J, with 16 bases between. The CDR3 nucleotides read TGCGCCAGCAGCCAAGTGGAGGACAGAAGTTTCTACGAGCAGTACTTC. Its translation is CASSQVEDRSFYEQYF.

This clonotype was seen a few times. V and J are TRBV7-2 and TRBJ1-1; D uncertain. Trimming took off 1 base at V and 0 bases at J, with 6 bases between the two ends. This CDR3 comprises 14 residues. The germline CDR1 and CDR2 sequences are SGHTA and FQGNSA. CDR3 sequence (DNA): TGTGCCAGCAGCTTAGGACAAATGAACACTGAAGCTTTCTTT. This encodes CASSLGQMNTEAFF.

The gene calls are TRBV20-1 and TRBJ2-3; D uncertain. The V end was cut by 3 bases, the J end by 2 bases, with 12 bases between. The CDR3 length is 14 residues. Germline V gene lookup returns CDR1 DFQATT and CDR2 SNEGSKA (reference sequence). The CDR3 DNA follows: TGCAGTGCTAGTTATCCGGGCCCCACAGATACGCAGTATTTT. It yields the protein CSASYPGPTDTQYF.

The chain couples TRBV6-1 to TRBJ2-7, with a weak D call TRBD1 (6 bases). V lost 7 bases to trimming and J lost 1 base, with 11 bases between them. CDR3 length: 13 residues. Germline V lookup: CDR1 MNHNS, CDR2 SASEGT. The CDR3 is CASTQGLSYEQYF. CDR3 nucleotides: TGTGCCAGCACCCAGGGGCTGTCCTACGAGCAGTACTTC.